What follows are 15 T cell receptor beta chains derived from one specimen sequenced in a study of radiation and T cells in renal cell carcinoma. Treatment here: treatment-naive control, cytoreductive nephrectomy. Assay used: immunoSEQ multiplex PCR; TCRdb lists only in-frame clones, some missing. The sample holds about 23,000 clones; less than 55% are singletons and the top ten take roughly 22%. Here the sequenced sample was tumor tissue, taken from a patient whose treatment was nephrectomy without radiotherapy. Receptor source: a human donor with renal cell carcinoma.

Sample share makes this clone medium-sized (0.01 to 0.1%). The sample contains more than one DNA sequence encoding this CDR3. This chain connects TRBV7-9 to TRBJ2-1, with 13 bases fitting TRBD2. Germline V lookup: CDR1 SEHNR, CDR2 FQNEAQ (reference sequence). Losses at the gene ends were 5 bases for V and 5 bases for J; bases not matched to a gene: 3. The CDR3 length is 15 residues. DNA of the CDR3: TGTGCCAGCAGCCCCGGGACTAGCGGGAACAATGAGCAGTTCTTC. As protein: CASSPGTSGNNEQFF.

The V gene is TRBV2, the J gene TRBJ2-2; TRBD2 matches 11 bases. Germline loops: CDR1 SNHLY, CDR2 FYNNEI. The CDR3 totals 16 residues. Trimming removed 4 bases from V and 5 bases from J; junction bases left unmatched: 6. CDR3 DNA sequence: TGTGCCAGCAGTGTTACTAGCGGGGGCCTAACCGGGGAGCTGTTTTTT. It encodes CASSVTSGGLTGELFF.

The J gene is TRBJ1-1, the V gene TRBV5-4; 11 bases agree with TRBD1. There are 17 residues in the CDR3. Trimming took 4 bases from V and 1 from J; bases not matched to a gene: 9. From germline, CDR1 is SGHNT and CDR2 YYREEE (reference sequence). CDR3 protein: CASSQDPGTGGNTEAFF. The CDR3 DNA reads as TGTGCCAGCAGCCAAGATCCCGGGACAGGGGGGAACACTGAAGCTTTCTTT.

The CDR3: CASSGQGSSYNSPLHF. In nucleotides, the CDR3 is TGTGCCAGCAGCGGCCAGGGGAGCTCCTATAATTCACCCCTCCACTTT. The chain is built from TRBV9 and TRBJ1-6, with a tentative D call TRBD1 (6 bases). The V gene lost 3 bases and the J gene lost 0 bases, with 10 bases spanning the gap. Per germline, CDR1 SGDLS and CDR2 YYNGEE. The CDR3 spans 16 residues.

On this clone itself: This sample includes further DNA sequences coding for the same CDR3. The chain recombines TRBV19 with TRBJ1-2; D is ambiguous. The CDR3 is 12 residues long. CDR1 and CDR2 (germline): LNHDA, SQIVND (reference sequence). V lost 3 bases, J lost 4 bases, and 6 bases lay in between. The CDR3 is CASSISVYGYTF. CDR3 bases: TGTGCCAGTAGTATCTCCGTCTATGGCTACACCTTC. Looking up the rest from reference TRBV19 and TRBJ1-2 gives the full variable domain: DGGITQSPKYLFRKEGQNVTLSCEQNLNHDAMYWYRQDPGQGLRLIYYSQIVNDFQKGDIAEGYSVSREKKESFPLTVTSAQKNPTAFYLCASSISVYGYTFGSGTRLTVV.

This sequence joins TRBV6-1 and TRBJ1-3; 7 bases are shared with TRBD1. The CDR3 spans 14 residues. J lost 0 bases, V lost 6 bases, and 2 bases had no gene match. Germline V gene data show CDR1 as MNHNS and CDR2 as SASEGT. The CDR3 region is CASRGQRSGNTIYF. The CDR3 coding sequence is TGTGCCAGCAGGGGACAGCGCTCTGGAAACACCATATATTTT.

This sequence joins TRBV2 and TRBJ1-2; 8 bases match TRBD1. The CDR3 spans 14 residues. The V gene's germline CDR1 is SNHLY and CDR2 FYNNEI. Trimming removed 5 bases from V and 3 bases from J; junction bases left unmatched: 5. CDR3 DNA sequence: TGTGCCAGCAGTAACAGGGGGGCGGACTATGGCTACACCTTC. Translating gives CASSNRGADYGYTF.

V is TRBV15 and J is TRBJ1-5, with 12 bases lining up with TRBD1. CDR1 and CDR2 from the germline V gene are LNHNV and YYDKDF (reference sequence). There are 19 residues in the CDR3. V shed 3 bases and J 6 bases; nucleotides not matched to a gene: 15. The CDR3 sequence is CATSRGRDRGRMVIQPQHF. The CDR3 coding sequence is TGTGCCACCAGCAGGGGAAGGGACAGGGGGCGCATGGTGATTCAGCCCCAGCATTTT.

The chain is built from TRBV7-3 and TRBJ2-2, with 7 bases lining up with TRBD2. The CDR3 length is 15 residues. Germline trimming cut 2 bases from V and 6 bases from J; bases unmatched to any gene: 6. Germline CDR1 SGHTA, CDR2 FQGTGA. The CDR3 DNA sequence: TGTGCCAGCAGCTTAGCGGCAGGGAGGGCCGGGGAGCTGTTTTTT. Amino acids: CASSLAAGRAGELFF.

There are a few counts of this clone. This chain connects TRBV11-2 to TRBJ1-1; D gene ambiguous. Germline values: CDR1 SGHAT, CDR2 FQNNGV. The CDR3 consists of 14 residues. V was clipped by 4 bases and J by 1 base, with 10 bases between them. CDR3 loop: CASSSGPGNTEAFF. As DNA, the CDR3 is TGTGCCAGCAGCTCCGGACCGGGGAACACTGAAGCTTTCTTT. Full variable domain (missing parts from reference TRBV11-2 and TRBJ1-1): EAGVAQSPRYKIIEKRQSVAFWCNPISGHATLYWYQQILGQGPKLLIQFQNNGVVDDSQLPKDRFSAERLKGVDSTLKIQPAKLEDSAVYLCASSSGPGNTEAFFGQGTRLTVV.

The V call is TRBV29-1, the J call TRBJ1-4; D perhaps matches TRBD1 (5 bases). This CDR3 spans 12 amino acids. Germline V gene sequence: CDR1 SQVTM, CDR2 ANQGSEA. With 6 bases removed from V and 6 bases from J, the gap between germline ends came to 11 bases. The CDR3: CSVDPGDEKLFF. CDR3 bases: TGCAGCGTGGACCCGGGGGATGAAAAACTGTTTTTT.

The V and J genes are TRBV4-3 and TRBJ2-7; 12 bases are a match to TRBD2. This CDR3 has 17 residues. CDR1 and CDR2 from the germline V gene are LGHNA and YSLEER. V lost 4 bases to trimming and J lost 7 bases; unmatched junction nucleotides: 14. The CDR3 nucleotides read TGCGCCAGCAGCCTTAGGACTAGCGGGGATATTGGCGGGGAGCAGTACTTC. Translation: CASSLRTSGDIGGEQYF.

This rearrangement joins TRBV7-8 to TRBJ2-2; a possible D gene is TRBD1 (5 bases). This CDR3 region has 18 residues. From germline, CDR1 is SGHVS and CDR2 FQNEAQ. The V and J ends lost 1 base and 1 base respectively, with 16 bases between them. The DNA for the CDR3 is TGTGCCAGCAGCTTAGGGGTATGGAGACAGCGGAACACCGGGGAGCTGTTTTTT. It encodes CASSLGVWRQRNTGELFF.

By sample share, this clone is medium-sized. This chain uses TRBV29-1 with TRBJ1-2, with D possibly matching TRBD1 (5 bases). The CDR3 covers 14 residues. The germline CDR1 and CDR2 sequences are SQVTM and ANQGSEA. V lost 1 base and J lost 2, with 11 bases in between. The CDR3 here is CSVEGGSVNYGYTF. As DNA, the CDR3 is TGCAGCGTTGAAGGGGGCAGCGTGAACTATGGCTACACCTTC.

This clone is labeled as medium-sized. The gene calls are TRBV5-1 and TRBJ2-1, with unresolved D. From germline, CDR1 is SGHRS and CDR2 YFSETQ. The CDR3 is made up of 15 amino acids. V dropped 7 bases and J dropped 5 bases, with 19 bases sitting between them. In DNA, the CDR3 is TGCGCCAGCGCGATAAAGGGCAGGATTGACAATGAGCAGTTCTTC. Amino acid sequence: CASAIKGRIDNEQFF.